This TCR beta chain was profiled in a study of blood T cell repertoires in COVID-19. In the original analysis: Reference gene primer amplification in the assay estimated nucleated cell counts. This table comes from immunoSEQ multiplex PCR, and its TCRdb copy is limited to in-frame clones, with some not included. Clone size and V and J calls were adopted from that table, with D and trimming inferred from the DNA. Among roughly 150,000 clones listed, around 89% were seen once. The CDR3 sequence is 16 residues long. Germline CDR1 reads SGHTA; CDR2 reads FQGNSA. The trim removed 1 base at V and 3 bases at J, leaving 3 bases unmatched.

Material for sequencing was peripheral blood. The rearrangement links TRBV7-2 to TRBJ2-2; 9 bases fit TRBD1. The receptor comes from a woman aged 60-75 years with active COVID-19. In DNA, the CDR3 is TGTGCCAGCAGCTTAGAACAGGGGGCCGACACCGGGGAGCTGTTTTTT. It specifies CASSLEQGADTGELFF.